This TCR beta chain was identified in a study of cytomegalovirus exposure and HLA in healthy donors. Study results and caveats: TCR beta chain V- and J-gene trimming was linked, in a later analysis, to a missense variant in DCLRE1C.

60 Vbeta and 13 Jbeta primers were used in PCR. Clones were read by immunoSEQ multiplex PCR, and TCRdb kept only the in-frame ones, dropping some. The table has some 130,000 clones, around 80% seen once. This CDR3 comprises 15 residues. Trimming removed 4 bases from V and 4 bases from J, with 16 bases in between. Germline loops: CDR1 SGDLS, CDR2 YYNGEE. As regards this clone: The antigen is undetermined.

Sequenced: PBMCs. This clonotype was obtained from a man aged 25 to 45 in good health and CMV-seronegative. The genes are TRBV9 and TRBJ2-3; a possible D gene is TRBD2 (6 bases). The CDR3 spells CASSLEGPLSDTQYF. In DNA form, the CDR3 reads TGTGCCAGCAGCCTGGAGGGCCCATTGTCAGATACGCAGTATTTT.